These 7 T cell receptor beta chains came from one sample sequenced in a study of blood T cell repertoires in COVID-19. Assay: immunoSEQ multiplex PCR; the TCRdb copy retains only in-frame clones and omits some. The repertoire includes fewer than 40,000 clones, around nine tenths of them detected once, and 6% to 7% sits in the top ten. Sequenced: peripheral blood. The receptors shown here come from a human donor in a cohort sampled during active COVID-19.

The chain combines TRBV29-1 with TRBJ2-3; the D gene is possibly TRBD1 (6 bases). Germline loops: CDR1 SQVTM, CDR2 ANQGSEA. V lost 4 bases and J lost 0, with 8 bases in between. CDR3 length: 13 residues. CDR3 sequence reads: CSVAQGSTDTQYF. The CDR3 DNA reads TGCAGCGTTGCGCAGGGGAGCACAGATACGCAGTATTTT.

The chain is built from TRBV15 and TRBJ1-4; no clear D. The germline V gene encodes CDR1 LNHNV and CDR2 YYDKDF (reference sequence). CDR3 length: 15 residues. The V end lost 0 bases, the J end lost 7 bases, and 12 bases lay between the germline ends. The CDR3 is CATSRDLQYGEKLFF. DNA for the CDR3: TGTGCCACCAGCAGAGATCTCCAATACGGTGAAAAACTGTTTTTT.

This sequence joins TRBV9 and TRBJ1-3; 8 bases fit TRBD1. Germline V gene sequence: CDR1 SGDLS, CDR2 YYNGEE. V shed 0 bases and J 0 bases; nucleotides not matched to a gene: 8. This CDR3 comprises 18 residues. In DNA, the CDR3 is TGTGCCAGCAGCGTAGGGCAGGGGACAGGTGGCTCTGGAAACACCATATATTTT. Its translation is CASSVGQGTGGSGNTIYF.

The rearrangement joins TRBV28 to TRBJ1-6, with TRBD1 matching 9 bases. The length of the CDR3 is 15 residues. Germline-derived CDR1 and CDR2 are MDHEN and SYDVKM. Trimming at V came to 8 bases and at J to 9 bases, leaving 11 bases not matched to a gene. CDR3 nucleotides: TGTGCCAGCGGCACTACCGGGACAGGGCCTTCACCCCTCCACTTT. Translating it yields CASGTTGTGPSPLHF.

CDR3 sequence: CSVDHARVNTEAFF. Here the CDR3 DNA reads TGCAGCGTTGATCATGCCAGGGTGAACACTGAAGCTTTCTTT. The chain carries TRBV29-1 and TRBJ1-1, with D perhaps TRBD1 (5 bases). The V gene lost 3 bases and the J gene lost 0 bases, with 11 bases spanning the gap. Germline CDR1 is SQVTM and CDR2 is ANQGSEA. This CDR3 has 14 residues.

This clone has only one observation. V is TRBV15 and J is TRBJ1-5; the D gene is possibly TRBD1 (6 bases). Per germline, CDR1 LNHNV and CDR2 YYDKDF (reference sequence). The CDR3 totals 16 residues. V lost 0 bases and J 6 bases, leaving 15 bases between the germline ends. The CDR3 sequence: CATSRDRGGLRQPQHF. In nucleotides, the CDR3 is TGTGCCACCAGCAGAGATAGGGGGGGTTTGCGTCAGCCCCAGCATTTT.

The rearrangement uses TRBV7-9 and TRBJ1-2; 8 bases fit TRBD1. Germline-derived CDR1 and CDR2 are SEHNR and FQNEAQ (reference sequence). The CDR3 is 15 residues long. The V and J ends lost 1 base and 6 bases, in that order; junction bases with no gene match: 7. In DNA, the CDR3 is TGTGCCAGCAGCTTAGATCCAGGGGGCGTCGATGGCTACACCTTC. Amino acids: CASSLDPGGVDGYTF.